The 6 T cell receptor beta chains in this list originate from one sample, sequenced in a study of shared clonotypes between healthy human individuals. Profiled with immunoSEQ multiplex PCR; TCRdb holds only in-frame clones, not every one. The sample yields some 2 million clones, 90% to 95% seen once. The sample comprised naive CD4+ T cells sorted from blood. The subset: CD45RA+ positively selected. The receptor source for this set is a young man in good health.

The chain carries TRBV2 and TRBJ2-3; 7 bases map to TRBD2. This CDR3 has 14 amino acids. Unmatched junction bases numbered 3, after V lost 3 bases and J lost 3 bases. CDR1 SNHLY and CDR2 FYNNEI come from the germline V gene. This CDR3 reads CASSEGGRTDTQYF. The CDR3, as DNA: TGTGCCAGCAGTGAGGGGGGGAGGACAGATACGCAGTATTTT.

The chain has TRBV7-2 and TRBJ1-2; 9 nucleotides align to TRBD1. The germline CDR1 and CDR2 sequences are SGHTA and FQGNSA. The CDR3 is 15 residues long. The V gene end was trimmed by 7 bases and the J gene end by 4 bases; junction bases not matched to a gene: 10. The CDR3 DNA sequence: TGTGCCAGCACCCTAACAGGGGGCGCCGGCTATGGCTACACCTTC. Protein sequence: CASTLTGGAGYGYTF. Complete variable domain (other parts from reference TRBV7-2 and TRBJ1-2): GAGVSQSPSNKVTEKGKDVELRCDPISGHTALYWYRQSLGQGLEFLIYFQGNSAPDKSGLPSDRFSAERTGGSVSTLTIQRTQQEDSAVYLCASTLTGGAGYGYTFGSGTRLTVV.

CDR3 residues: CASSAINAVTEAFF. CDR3 in DNA: TGTGCCAGCAGTGCGATAAACGCGGTCACTGAAGCTTTCTTT. V is TRBV27 and J is TRBJ1-1; D unclear. V lost 5 bases, J lost 4 bases, and 14 bases lay in between. The length of the CDR3 is 14 residues. Germline-derived CDR1 and CDR2 are MNHEY and SMNVEV (reference sequence).

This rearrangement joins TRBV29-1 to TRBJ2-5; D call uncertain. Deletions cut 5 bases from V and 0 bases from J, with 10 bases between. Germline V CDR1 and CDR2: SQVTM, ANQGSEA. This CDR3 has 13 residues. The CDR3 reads CSVPDLYQETQYF. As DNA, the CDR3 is TGCAGCGTTCCGGACCTGTACCAAGAGACCCAGTACTTC.

CDR3 amino acids: CASSYGGTSAYEQYF. As DNA, the CDR3 is TGTGCCAGCAGCTACGGCGGGACTAGCGCTTACGAGCAGTACTTC. The chain couples TRBV5-8 to TRBJ2-7; 10 positions agree with TRBD2. J was trimmed by 4 bases and V by 3 bases; bases with no gene match: 7. The germline gives CDR1 SGHTS, CDR2 YDEGEE. The length of the CDR3 is 15 residues. The variable domain in full, with the rest retrieved from reference TRBV5-8 and TRBJ2-7, is EAGVTQSPTHLIKTRGQQATLRCSPISGHTSVYWYQQALGLGLQFLLWYDEGEERNRGNFPPRFSGRQFPNYSSELNVNALELEDSALYLCASSYGGTSAYEQYFGPGTRLTVT.

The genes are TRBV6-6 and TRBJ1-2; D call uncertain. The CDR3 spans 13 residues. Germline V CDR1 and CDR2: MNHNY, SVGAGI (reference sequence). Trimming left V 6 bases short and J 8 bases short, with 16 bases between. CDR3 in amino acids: CASSPLGFEGYTF. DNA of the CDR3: TGTGCCAGCAGCCCCCTGGGGTTCGAAGGCTACACCTTC.